This TCR beta chain was sequenced in a study of OX40 agonist ivuxolimab in advanced cancers. The overall study: Patients' therapy was ivuxolimab, an antibody that acts as an agonist of OX40 (CD134).

Prior autoimmune disease or systemic immunosuppression barred patients. Study outcomes and limitations: At doses 0.1 to 3.0 mg/kg, CD4+ and CD8+ clones expanded.

Assay used: immunoSEQ multiplex PCR; TCRdb lists only in-frame clones, some missing. The repertoire holds about 150,000 clones, with just over 90% as singletons. The CDR3 covers 14 residues. Germline V gene lookup returns CDR1 LGHNA and CDR2 YSLEER. V gave up 0 bases and J gave up 5 bases, with 8 bases separating them. Regarding this clone: Its cognate antigen is unknown.

The sequence was collected from an adult with an advanced solid tumor such as melanoma, head and neck, liver or kidney cancer. The chain couples TRBV4-3 to TRBJ1-5, with D unresolved. Specimen: CD4+ or CD8+ T cells sorted from blood, collected in a trial of the OX40 agonist ivuxolimab. CDR3 in amino acids: CASSQDGRYQPQHF. CDR3 nucleotide sequence: TGCGCCAGCAGCCAAGACGGCCGATATCAGCCCCAGCATTTT.